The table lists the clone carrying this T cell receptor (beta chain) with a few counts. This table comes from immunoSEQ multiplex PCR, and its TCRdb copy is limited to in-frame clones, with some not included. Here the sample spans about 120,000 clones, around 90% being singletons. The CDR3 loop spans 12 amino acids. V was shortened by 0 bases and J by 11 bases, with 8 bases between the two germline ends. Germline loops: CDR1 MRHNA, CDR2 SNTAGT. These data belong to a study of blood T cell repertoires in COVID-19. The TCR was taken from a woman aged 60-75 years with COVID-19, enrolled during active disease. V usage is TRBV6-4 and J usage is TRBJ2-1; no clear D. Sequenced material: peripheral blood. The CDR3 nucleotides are TGTGCCAGCAGTGACTCGCGGCTTAAGCAGTTCTTC. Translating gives CASSDSRLKQFF.